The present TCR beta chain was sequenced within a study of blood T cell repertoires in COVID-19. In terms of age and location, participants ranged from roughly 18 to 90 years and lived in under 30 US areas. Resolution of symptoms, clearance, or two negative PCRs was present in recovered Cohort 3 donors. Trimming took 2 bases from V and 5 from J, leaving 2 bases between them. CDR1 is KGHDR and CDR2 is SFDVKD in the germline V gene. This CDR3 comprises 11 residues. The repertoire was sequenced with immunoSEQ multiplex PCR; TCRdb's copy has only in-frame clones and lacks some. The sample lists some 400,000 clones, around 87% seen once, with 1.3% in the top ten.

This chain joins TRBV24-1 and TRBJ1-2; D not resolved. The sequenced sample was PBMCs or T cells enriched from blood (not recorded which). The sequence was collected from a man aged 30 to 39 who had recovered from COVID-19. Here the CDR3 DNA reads TGTGCCACCAGTGATTCTTATGGCTACACCTTC. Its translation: CATSDSYGYTF.